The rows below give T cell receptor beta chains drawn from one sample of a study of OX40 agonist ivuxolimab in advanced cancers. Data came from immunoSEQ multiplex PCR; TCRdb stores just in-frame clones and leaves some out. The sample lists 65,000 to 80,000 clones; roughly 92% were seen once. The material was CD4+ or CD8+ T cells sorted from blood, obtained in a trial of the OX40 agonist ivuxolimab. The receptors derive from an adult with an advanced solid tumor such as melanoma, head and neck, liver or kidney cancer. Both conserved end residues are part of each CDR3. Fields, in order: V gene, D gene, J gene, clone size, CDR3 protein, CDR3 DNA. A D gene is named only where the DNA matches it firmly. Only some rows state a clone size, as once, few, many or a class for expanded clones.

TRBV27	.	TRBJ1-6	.	CASSLVMNSPLHF	TGTGCCAGCAGTTTGGTCATGAATTCACCCCTCCACTTT
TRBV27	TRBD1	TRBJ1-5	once	CASSFPGGPQHF	TGTGCCAGCAGTTTCCCAGGGGGGCCCCAGCATTTT
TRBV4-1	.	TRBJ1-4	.	CASSPQGSGTGNEKLFF	TGCGCCAGCAGCCCACAGGGTTCCGGGACGGGGAATGAAAAACTGTTTTTT
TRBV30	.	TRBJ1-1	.	CAWKGGWAEAFF	TGTGCCTGGAAGGGGGGGTGGGCTGAAGCTTTCTTT
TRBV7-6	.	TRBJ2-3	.	CASSPRPLTGQYF	TGTGCCAGCAGCCCCCGTCCCCTAACGGGGCAGTATTTT
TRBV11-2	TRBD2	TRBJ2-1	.	CASSPTLDRLAGGEGFF	TGTGCCAGCAGCCCTACCTTAGACCGACTAGCGGGAGGGGAAGGGTTCTTC
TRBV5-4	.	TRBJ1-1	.	CASSLGMNTEAFF	TGTGCCAGCAGCCTGGGGATGAACACTGAAGCTTTCTTT
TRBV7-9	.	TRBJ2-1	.	CASSLITGEDEQFF	TGTGCCAGCAGCTTGATTACAGGGGAGGATGAGCAGTTCTTC
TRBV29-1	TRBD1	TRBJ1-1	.	CSVVQGAIMGTEAFF	TGCAGCGTTGTCCAGGGGGCTATAATGGGTACTGAAGCTTTCTTT
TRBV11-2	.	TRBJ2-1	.	CASSINRRQVYNEQFF	TGTGCCAGCAGCATTAACCGAAGACAGGTTTACAATGAGCAGTTCTTC
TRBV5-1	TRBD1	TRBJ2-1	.	CASSSYRGDEQFF	TGCGCCAGCAGCAGCTACAGGGGAGATGAGCAGTTCTTC
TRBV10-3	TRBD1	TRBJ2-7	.	CAISELRTGSTYEQYF	TGTGCCATCAGTGAGCTCCGGACAGGGAGCACCTACGAGCAGTACTTC
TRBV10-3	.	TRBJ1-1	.	CAISESQGRDTEAFF	TGTGCCATCAGTGAGTCACAGGGTCGTGACACTGAAGCTTTCTTT
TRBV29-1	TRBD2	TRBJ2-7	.	CSVAGGRSYEQYF	TGCAGCGTTGCGGGGGGAAGGTCCTACGAGCAGTACTTC
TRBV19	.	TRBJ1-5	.	CASSDTINQPQHF	TGTGCCAGTAGCGACACTATTAATCAGCCCCAGCATTTT
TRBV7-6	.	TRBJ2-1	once	CASSLEGGNLNEQFF	TGTGCCAGCAGCTTAGAGGGGGGGAACCTCAATGAGCAGTTCTTC
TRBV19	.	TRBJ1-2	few	CASSIGGAHGYTF	TGTGCCAGTAGTATAGGCGGGGCCCATGGCTACACCTTC
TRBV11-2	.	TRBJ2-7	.	CASSLDSRSYEQYF	TGTGCCAGCAGCTTAGATTCCCGTTCCTACGAGCAGTACTTC
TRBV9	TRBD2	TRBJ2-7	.	CASSVERLAASYEQYF	TGTGCCAGCAGCGTAGAGCGGCTAGCGGCCTCCTACGAGCAGTACTTC
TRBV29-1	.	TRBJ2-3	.	CSVAGASTDTQYF	TGCAGCGTCGCCGGGGCGAGCACAGATACGCAGTATTTT
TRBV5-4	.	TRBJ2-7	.	CASSSWRSYEQYF	TGTGCCAGCAGCTCGTGGCGATCCTACGAGCAGTACTTC
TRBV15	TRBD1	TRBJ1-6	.	CATSGFGDSNSPLHF	TGTGCCACCAGCGGCTTCGGGGACAGTAATTCACCCCTCCACTTT
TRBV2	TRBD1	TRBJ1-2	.	CASSEAGAGGFYGYTF	TGTGCCAGCAGTGAGGCAGGAGCAGGGGGGTTCTATGGCTACACCTTC
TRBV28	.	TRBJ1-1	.	CASSQLGARMNTEAFF	TGTGCCAGCAGTCAACTTGGCGCTCGCATGAACACTGAAGCTTTCTTT
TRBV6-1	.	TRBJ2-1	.	CASRHDNEQFF	TGTGCCAGCAGGCATGACAATGAGCAGTTCTTC
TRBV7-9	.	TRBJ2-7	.	CASSSPGEDEQYF	TGTGCCAGCAGCTCCCCAGGGGAGGACGAGCAGTACTTC
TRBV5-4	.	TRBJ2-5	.	CASSLTRWETQYF	TGTGCCAGCAGTCTTACTAGATGGGAGACCCAGTACTTC
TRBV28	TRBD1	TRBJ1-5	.	CASGTEINQPQHF	TGTGCCTCCGGGACAGAGATTAATCAGCCCCAGCATTTT
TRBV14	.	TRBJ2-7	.	CASSQGSRGTYEQYF	TGTGCCAGCAGCCAAGGAAGCCGCGGGACCTACGAGCAGTACTTC
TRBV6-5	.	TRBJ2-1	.	CASSYRGNSYNEQFF	TGTGCCAGCAGTTACCGTGGTAACTCCTACAATGAGCAGTTCTTC
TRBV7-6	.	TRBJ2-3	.	CASSLVGDPDTDTQYF	TGTGCCAGCAGCTTAGTCGGGGATCCAGACACAGATACGCAGTATTTT
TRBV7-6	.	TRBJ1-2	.	CASSPRAGPSGYTF	TGTGCCAGCAGCCCCCGGGCAGGTCCCTCTGGCTACACCTTC
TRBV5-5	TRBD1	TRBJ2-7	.	CASSRGQGSREQYF	TGTGCCAGCAGCCGGGGACAGGGATCAAGGGAGCAGTACTTC